This section outlines one T cell receptor (beta chain) sequence together with its context. Its antigen is not identified. The source of the sample is a study of cytomegalovirus exposure and HLA in healthy donors. The overall study: One earlier analysis, a look at about 179 million T cells, found almost 120 million unique TCR beta sequences.

The study's findings and limits: A later analysis found TCR association rates differed by HLA locus, highest for DRB1 and lowest for HLA-C. A later analysis reportedly found that, within productive TCRs, an Asian-associated ancestry cluster had fewer N-insertions than the mean observed across the approximately 700 donors.

Healthy bone marrow donors made up the donor group. Trimming took 1 base from V and 8 from J, leaving 16 bases between them. The CDR3 is 15 amino acids. Germline CDR1 is SGHVS and CDR2 is FNYEAQ. Primers included in the PCR were 60 Vbeta and 13 Jbeta primers. Sequencing used immunoSEQ multiplex PCR; TCRdb keeps in-frame clones, though not all of them. This table holds over 150,000 clones, over 70% found once. This rearrangement joins TRBV7-6 to TRBJ2-3, with D tentatively TRBD2 (6 bases). This receptor was identified in a woman aged 25 to 45 in good health and CMV-seronegative. What was sequenced was PBMCs. In nucleotides, the CDR3 is TGTGCCAGCAGCTTAGACGGGGGTGCATTTGTTACGCAGTATTTT. Translated, it gives CASSLDGGAFVTQYF.